This T cell receptor (beta chain) was identified in a study of OX40 agonist ivuxolimab in advanced cancers. Study-wide background: Under the entry rules, prior anti-PD-1, anti-PD-L1 or anti-CTLA-4 therapy was allowed, and 40% had some. Partial responses were recorded for three patients, including one with hepatocellular carcinoma and two with cutaneous melanoma.

Researchers took blood at baseline, on cycle 4 day 1, and on cycle 7 day 1. The CDR3 has 14 amino acids. Germline values: CDR1 SGHAT, CDR2 FQNNGV. The V end lost 6 bases, the J end lost 1 base, and 13 bases lay between the germline ends. Profiled with immunoSEQ multiplex PCR; TCRdb holds only in-frame clones, not every one. The sample has fewer than 90,000 clones, about 88% seen once; the top ten hold 2% to 3%. This specimen was CD4+ or CD8+ T cells sorted from blood, taken in a trial of the OX40 agonist ivuxolimab. The TCR comes from an adult with an advanced solid tumor such as melanoma, head and neck, liver or kidney cancer. The V gene is TRBV11-2, the J gene TRBJ2-7; tentatively, D is TRBD1 (7 bases). The CDR3 here is CASRDQGGSYEQYF. The CDR3 DNA sequence: TGTGCCAGCAGGGATCAGGGGGGTTCCTACGAGCAGTACTTC.